Each of the 9 T cell receptor beta chains below was sequenced from the same sample in a study of graft-versus-host responses after intestinal transplantation. Using immunoSEQ multiplex PCR, the repertoire was profiled, and TCRdb retains in-frame clones only, with some absent. The sample yields more than 90,000 clones, just over 90% seen once. For these receptors, no antigen is known. Material: unstimulated CD4+ T cells sorted from spleen or lymph node cells, obtained before transplant. The receptors shown here come from a human donor who was the organ donor for an intestinal transplant.

The chain links TRBV7-9 to TRBJ2-3; no clear D. Trimming pared 10 bases from V and 6 bases from J, leaving 8 bases between. Germline V gives CDR1 SEHNR, CDR2 FQNEAQ (reference sequence). The CDR3 has 10 amino acids. The CDR3, as DNA: TGTGCCATCTACCGCGATACGCAGTATTTT. Protein: CAIYRDTQYF.

The chain recombines TRBV13 with TRBJ2-7; the match to TRBD2 covers 11 bases. The V segment lost 6 bases and the J segment 0 bases; nucleotides outside the gene matches: 13. The CDR3 consists of 18 residues. Germline V CDR1 and CDR2: PRHDT, FYEKMQ (reference sequence). CDR3 region: CASSAGTSGTIYSYEQYF. In DNA, the CDR3 is TGTGCCAGCAGTGCCGGGACTAGCGGAACCATATACTCCTACGAGCAGTACTTC.

V and J are TRBV4-3 and TRBJ2-3; 8 bases match TRBD2. The CDR3 extends over 16 amino acids. The germline CDR1 and CDR2 sequences are LGHNA and YSLEER. V lost 1 base and J lost 1; bases outside the gene matches: 4. The CDR3 protein is CASSQGTSGRTDTQYF. As DNA, the CDR3 is TGCGCCAGCAGCCAAGGCACTAGCGGCCGCACAGATACGCAGTATTTT.

This chain uses TRBV30 with TRBJ2-7; D possibly corresponds to TRBD2 (6 bases). Germline V lookup: CDR1 GTSNPN, CDR2 SVGIG (reference sequence). CDR3 length: 14 amino acids. Trimming removed 1 base from V and 4 bases from J, with 14 bases in between. This chain's CDR3 is CAWSDGGKFYEQYF. As DNA, the CDR3 is TGTGCCTGGAGTGACGGCGGGAAATTTTACGAGCAGTACTTC.

The chain has TRBV14 and TRBJ2-3, with 11 bases matching TRBD1. With V trimmed by 4 bases and J by 4 bases, 4 bases remained unmatched. The CDR3 loop spans 15 amino acids. The germline V gene has CDR1 SGHDN and CDR2 FVKESK. Written as DNA, the CDR3 is TGTGCCAGCAGCCCCGGGACAGGGGGATCAGATACGCAGTATTTT. As protein: CASSPGTGGSDTQYF.

This chain joins TRBV19 and TRBJ2-7; TRBD2 matches at 8 bases. The ends lost 4 bases at V and 1 base at J; junction bases unmatched: 21. The CDR3 covers 20 residues. The germline CDR1 and CDR2 sequences are LNHDA and SQIVND (reference sequence). The CDR3 DNA is TGTGCCAGTAGTAAGAAGGTCGGAGCGGGAGCTCCCTATTTATCCTACGAGCAGTACTTC. Translated: CASSKKVGAGAPYLSYEQYF.

V and J are TRBV4-2 and TRBJ1-1; D gene ambiguous. V was pared by 0 bases and J by 0 bases, with 11 bases between. The CDR3 runs 16 residues. Germline V CDR1 and CDR2: LGHNA, YNFKEQ. Written as DNA, the CDR3 is TGTGCCAGCAGCCAAGATGGATTGCAGGTGAACACTGAAGCTTTCTTT. Amino acid sequence: CASSQDGLQVNTEAFF.

This clone turned up a few times. The chain is built from TRBV6-5 and TRBJ2-7; 15 bases align to TRBD2. CDR1 MNHEY and CDR2 SVGAGI come from the germline V gene. CDR3 length: 13 residues. With 6 bases clipped from V and 11 bases from J, the junction kept 5 bases outside the gene matches. CDR3 sequence: CASSGLAGGGKYF. CDR3 bases: TGTGCCAGCAGCGGACTAGCGGGAGGGGGTAAGTACTTC.

The gene calls are TRBV19 and TRBJ1-4; TRBD1 matches 9 bases. Germline V CDR1 and CDR2: LNHDA, SQIVND (reference sequence). The length of the CDR3 is 16 residues. With V trimmed by 6 bases and J by 7 bases, 12 bases remained unmatched. The CDR3 bases are TGTGCCAGTAGCCCCTGGGAGGGACAGGGAAGTGAAAAACTGTTTTTT. This translates into CASSPWEGQGSEKLFF. Supplemented by reference TRBV19 and TRBJ1-4, the full variable domain reads DGGITQSPKYLFRKEGQNVTLSCEQNLNHDAMYWYRQDPGQGLRLIYYSQIVNDFQKGDIAEGYSVSREKKESFPLTVTSAQKNPTAFYLCASSPWEGQGSEKLFFGSGTQLSVL.